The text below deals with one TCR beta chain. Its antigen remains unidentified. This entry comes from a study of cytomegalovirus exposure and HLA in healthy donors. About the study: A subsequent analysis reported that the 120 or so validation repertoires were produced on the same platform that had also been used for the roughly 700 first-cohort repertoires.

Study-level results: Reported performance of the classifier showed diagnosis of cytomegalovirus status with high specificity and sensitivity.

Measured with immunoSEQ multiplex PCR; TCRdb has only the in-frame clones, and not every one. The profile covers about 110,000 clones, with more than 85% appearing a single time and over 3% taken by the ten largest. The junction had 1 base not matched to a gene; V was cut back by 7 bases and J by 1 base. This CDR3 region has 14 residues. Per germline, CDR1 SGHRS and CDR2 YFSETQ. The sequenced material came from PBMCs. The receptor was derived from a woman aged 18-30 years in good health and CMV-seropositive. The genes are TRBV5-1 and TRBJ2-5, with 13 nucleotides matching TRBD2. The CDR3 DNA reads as TGCGCCAGCCGGACTAGCGGGGGCCAAGAGACCCAGTACTTC. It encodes CASRTSGGQETQYF. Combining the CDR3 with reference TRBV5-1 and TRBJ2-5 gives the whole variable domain KAGVTQTPRYLIKTRGQQVTLSCSPISGHRSVSWYQQTPGQGLQFLFEYFSETQRNKGNFPGRFSGRQFSNSRSEMNVSTLELGDSALYLCASRTSGGQETQYFGPGTRLLVL.